The sample holds many counts of the clone carrying this T cell receptor (beta chain). With 6 bases removed from V and 5 bases from J, the gap between germline ends came to 17 bases. The CDR3 has 15 residues. In germline, CDR1 is SNHLY, CDR2 FYNNEI. The sample belongs to a study of control samples from healthy donors and cancer patients. Repertoires were generated with immunoSEQ multiplex PCR, while TCRdb's copy carries only in-frame clones and drops some. The table has around 190,000 clones, about 90% seen once. The TCR sequence derives from a woman aged 45-65 years in good health. V gene TRBV2 combines with J gene TRBJ1-3, with TRBD1 as a possible D gene (5 bases). The sequencing input was blood. The CDR3 DNA reads TGTGCCAGCAGGCGGCTCAGGGAATACCGAAACACCATATATTTT. Translated: CASRRLREYRNTIYF.